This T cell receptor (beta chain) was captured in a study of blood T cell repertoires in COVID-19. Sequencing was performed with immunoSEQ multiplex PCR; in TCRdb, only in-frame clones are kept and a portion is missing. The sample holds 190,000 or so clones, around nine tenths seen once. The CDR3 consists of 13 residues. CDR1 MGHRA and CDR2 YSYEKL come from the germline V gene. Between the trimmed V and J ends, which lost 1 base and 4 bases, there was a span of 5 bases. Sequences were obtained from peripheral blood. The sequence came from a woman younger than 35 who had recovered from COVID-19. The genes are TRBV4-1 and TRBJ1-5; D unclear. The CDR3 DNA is TGCGCCAGCAGCCAAGTCAGGAATCAGCCCCAGCATTTT. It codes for CASSQVRNQPQHF.